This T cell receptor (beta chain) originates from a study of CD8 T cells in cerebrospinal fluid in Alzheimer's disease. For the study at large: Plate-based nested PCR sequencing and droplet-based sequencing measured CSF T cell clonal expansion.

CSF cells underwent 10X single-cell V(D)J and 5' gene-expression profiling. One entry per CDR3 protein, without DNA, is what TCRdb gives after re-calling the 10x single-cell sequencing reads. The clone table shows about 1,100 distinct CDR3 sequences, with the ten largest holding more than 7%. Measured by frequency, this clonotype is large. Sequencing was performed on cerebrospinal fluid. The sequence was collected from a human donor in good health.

The CDR3 reads CASSLQRTGDGKGIYQPQHF. The V and J genes are TRBV7-2 and TRBJ1-5; TCRdb's assignment of TRBD1 cannot be checked, as there is no DNA. This CDR3 has 20 residues. Per germline, CDR1 SGHTA and CDR2 FQGNSA.